These 11 T cell receptor beta chains came from one sample sequenced in a study of cytomegalovirus exposure and HLA in healthy donors (dated by TCRdb to 2015 to 2018). The receptor library was made with the immunoSEQ multiplex PCR assay. TCRdb re-hosts the immuneACCESS table, in-frame sequences only. Its copies lack some clones; in the studies checked, an unresolved V gene accounts for under half of them, and the cause for the rest is not known. The sample records more than 120,000 clones, more than 85% of which are singletons. 8.7% of the sample is held by the ten biggest clonotypes. Sequencing was done on a sample of PBMCs. The receptors originated from a man aged 18 to 30 in good health and CMV-seropositive.

This rearrangement joins TRBV12-5 to TRBJ1-1, with 7 bases aligning to TRBD1. This CDR3 comprises 17 residues. With V trimmed by 3 bases and J by 3 bases, 13 bases remained unmatched. Germline CDR1 reads LGHNT; CDR2 reads FRNRAP. The CDR3 loop is CASGFGGGISVDTEAFF. The CDR3 nucleotides read TGTGCTAGTGGTTTTGGAGGGGGCATTAGTGTGGACACTGAAGCTTTCTTT.

This clone was found once. The chain is built from TRBV5-1 and TRBJ1-2; 8 bases are a match to TRBD1. After removal of 4 bases from V and 6 bases from J, the junction contained 8 bases not matched to a gene. This CDR3 has 14 residues. From germline, CDR1 is SGHRS and CDR2 YFSETQ. CDR3 DNA sequence: TGCGCCAGCAGCCGAACCGGACAGGGCGATGGCTACACCTTC. Protein sequence: CASSRTGQGDGYTF.

The chain has TRBV2 and TRBJ2-5, with D possibly matching TRBD1 (5 bases). The CDR3 spans 15 residues. Germline V gene data show CDR1 as SNHLY and CDR2 as FYNNEI. The V end lost 6 bases, the J end lost 4 bases, and 18 bases lay between the germline ends. In nucleotides, the CDR3 is TGTGCCAGCAGGTCTGGGCAGGGCAAGAGAGAGACCCAGTACTTC. It encodes CASRSGQGKRETQYF.

The V and J genes are TRBV9 and TRBJ2-1; D remains unclear. Deletions cut 0 bases from V and 6 bases from J, with 7 bases between. The CDR3 sequence is 13 residues long. Germline V lookup: CDR1 SGDLS, CDR2 YYNGEE. The CDR3: CASSVALLNEQFF. CDR3 bases: TGTGCCAGCAGCGTAGCTCTTCTCAATGAGCAGTTCTTC.

V is TRBV28 and J is TRBJ1-6; possibly TRBD1 for D (6 bases). Trimming shortened V by 5 bases and J by 7 bases, and 12 bases separated the two germline ends. The germline CDR1 and CDR2 sequences are MDHEN and SYDVKM. This CDR3 has 14 amino acids. Here the CDR3 reads CASSLPTGNSPLHF. CDR3 sequence (DNA): TGTGCCAGCAGTCTCCCGACAGGAAATTCACCCCTCCACTTT.

V usage is TRBV6-6 and J usage is TRBJ1-1; 8 bases line up with TRBD1. This CDR3 comprises 16 residues. V shed 6 bases, J shed 5 bases, and the junction held 14 bases outside the gene matches. Germline V gene sequence: CDR1 MNHNY, CDR2 SVGAGI (reference sequence). The CDR3 DNA sequence: TGTGCCAGCAGCGTAGGGCGATTACAGGGGGGAACTGAAGCTTTCTTT. Protein: CASSVGRLQGGTEAFF.

The chain uses TRBV18 and TRBJ2-3, with no clear D. Germline V lookup: CDR1 KGHSH, CDR2 LQKENI. Trimming removed 4 bases from V and 4 bases from J, with 6 bases in between. The CDR3 has 12 residues. The CDR3 sequence: CASSRTADTQYF. The DNA of the CDR3 is TGTGCCAGCTCACGCACTGCAGATACGCAGTATTTT.

The chain is built from TRBV5-6 and TRBJ2-2; D remains ambiguous. Germline V lookup: CDR1 SGHDT, CDR2 YYEEEE. V gave up 6 bases and J gave up 4 bases, with 10 bases separating them. The CDR3 runs to 13 residues. CDR3 nucleotide sequence: TGTGCCAGCACCCTATTAAGCACCGGGGAGCTGTTTTTT. This translates into CASTLLSTGELFF.

This clone was picked up a small number of times. The rearrangement joins TRBV6-1 to TRBJ1-2; 9 bases map to TRBD1. The germline gives CDR1 MNHNS, CDR2 SASEGT. The CDR3 spans 13 residues. The trim removed 6 bases at V and 4 bases at J, leaving 3 bases unmatched. CDR3 protein: CASSLQGAYGYTF. As DNA, the CDR3 is TGTGCCAGCAGCCTACAGGGGGCCTATGGCTACACCTTC.

The rearrangement links TRBV6-1 to TRBJ2-1; 7 positions match TRBD2. The CDR3 sequence is 13 residues long. V lost 6 bases, J lost 6 bases, and 5 bases stayed unmatched. CDR1 MNHNS and CDR2 SASEGT come from the germline V gene. CDR3 amino acids: CASRALAVNEQFF. In DNA form, the CDR3 reads TGTGCCAGCAGAGCCCTAGCGGTCAATGAGCAGTTCTTC.

The chain links TRBV13 to TRBJ1-2; D remains ambiguous. Germline loops: CDR1 PRHDT, CDR2 FYEKMQ (reference sequence). V was clipped by 0 bases and J by 3 bases, with 14 bases between them. The length of the CDR3 is 16 residues. CDR3 loop: CASSLGEGGGYYGYTF. The CDR3, as DNA: TGTGCCAGCAGCTTAGGGGAGGGAGGAGGCTACTATGGCTACACCTTC.